The 11 T cell receptor beta chains below come from one sample, sequenced in a study of blood T cell repertoires in COVID-19. The protocol was immunoSEQ multiplex PCR, while the TCRdb copy is restricted to in-frame clones and leaves out a portion. Counted here are 300,000 to 450,000 clones, about 90% occurring once; the ten biggest clones make up 1% to 1.5%. Specimen: PBMCs or T cells enriched from blood (not recorded which). The receptors shown here come from a man in his thirties or forties who had recovered from COVID-19.

The chain joins TRBV7-2 to TRBJ1-6, with TRBD1 matching 11 bases. Germline V CDR1 and CDR2: SGHTA, FQGNSA. This CDR3 spans 14 amino acids. Trimming cost V 5 bases and J 9 bases; bases outside gene matches: 3. This CDR3 reads CASSGDRGTSPLHF. CDR3 bases: TGTGCCAGCAGCGGGGACAGGGGGACTTCACCCCTCCACTTT.

V is TRBV10-1 and J is TRBJ2-7, with 10 bases matching TRBD1. The CDR3 is 16 amino acids. Germline V gene sequence: CDR1 WNHNN, CDR2 SYGVQD (reference sequence). After removal of 3 bases from V and 2 bases from J, the junction contained 7 bases not matched to a gene. Written as DNA, the CDR3 is TGCGCCAGCAGTGATTATAGACAGGGGGCCACCTACGAGCAGTACTTC. It yields the protein CASSDYRQGATYEQYF.

The rearrangement uses TRBV4-1 and TRBJ1-2; TRBD1 matches at 7 bases. Losses at the gene ends were 1 base for V and 3 bases for J; bases not matched to a gene: 5. CDR1 MGHRA and CDR2 YSYEKL come from the germline V gene. This CDR3 spans 15 amino acids. DNA for the CDR3: TGCGCCAGCAGCCAAGGGAACAGGGGTGACTATGGCTACACCTTC. Its translation is CASSQGNRGDYGYTF.

The chain carries TRBV7-9 and TRBJ1-5, with 8 bases fitting TRBD1. The CDR3 sequence is 17 residues long. The junction had 9 bases not matched to a gene; V was cut back by 5 bases and J by 0 bases. CDR1 SEHNR and CDR2 FQNEAQ come from the germline V gene (reference sequence). The CDR3 loop is CASSPGQGPYSNQPQHF. The CDR3 DNA reads TGTGCCAGCAGCCCCGGACAGGGCCCATATAGCAATCAGCCCCAGCATTTT.

The V gene is TRBV6-5, the J gene TRBJ1-2, with TRBD1 identical over 8 bases. Trimming removed 2 bases from V and 7 bases from J; junction bases left unmatched: 9. CDR1 is MNHEY, CDR2 SVGAGI, per germline. CDR3 length equals 15 residues. Written as DNA, the CDR3 is TGTGCCAGCAGTTACAGTCAGGGGGCGTACGGTGGCTACACCTTC. It translates to CASSYSQGAYGGYTF.

The chain combines TRBV19 with TRBJ1-4; D may be TRBD1 (6 bases). This CDR3 spans 13 amino acids. V dropped 7 bases and J dropped 6 bases, with 12 bases sitting between them. Germline V gene lookup returns CDR1 LNHDA and CDR2 SQIVND (reference sequence). The CDR3: CASKGHSYEKLFF. DNA for the CDR3: TGTGCCAGTAAGGGACACTCTTATGAAAAACTGTTTTTT.

About this clone itself: A much larger clonotype is one base distant, so this may be a read error. The chain has TRBV3-1 (or the pseudogene TRBV3-2) and TRBJ1-5, with a possible D match to TRBD1 (6 bases). The germline V and J ends were trimmed by 6 bases and 2 bases, with 11 bases remaining between them. Germline CDR1 and CDR2: LGHDT and YNNKEL (reference sequence). The CDR3 spans 14 residues. This CDR3 is CASSHAGGNQPQHF. The DNA for the CDR3 is TGTGCCAGCAGTCACGCAGGGGGCAATCAGCCCCAGCATTTT.

The CDR3 sequence is CASSKAGDGNTEAFF. The CDR3 nucleotides are TGCGCCAGCAGCAAGGCGGGGGACGGAAACACTGAAGCTTTCTTT. The chain joins TRBV5-1 to TRBJ1-1; possibly TRBD1 for D (5 bases). In germline, CDR1 is SGHRS, CDR2 YFSETQ. V was cut by 4 bases and J by 2 bases, with 15 bases left in between. There are 15 residues in the CDR3.

V and J are TRBV2 and TRBJ2-2; 7 bases align to TRBD2. The CDR3 consists of 15 residues. V was pared by 5 bases and J by 7 bases, with 10 bases of the junction left unmatched. Looked up from germline, CDR1 is SNHLY and CDR2 is FYNNEI. CDR3 sequence: CASSIERGAFGELFF. In DNA form, the CDR3 reads TGTGCCAGCAGTATAGAGCGGGGCGCGTTCGGGGAGCTGTTTTTT.

This clone was recorded only once. The gene calls are TRBV6-5 and TRBJ2-3; D is uncertain. Trimming pared 0 bases from V and 2 bases from J, leaving 12 bases between. Germline CDR1 is MNHEY and CDR2 is SVGAGI. The CDR3 extends over 16 amino acids. CDR3 DNA sequence: TGTGCCAGCAGTTACTCAAGGCCCAGGTACACAGATACGCAGTATTTT. It is translated as CASSYSRPRYTDTQYF.

There are a few counts of this clone. The chain combines TRBV11-2 with TRBJ1-1, with 7 bases lining up with TRBD1. CDR3 length: 14 residues. The germline CDR1 and CDR2 sequences are SGHAT and FQNNGV. V was clipped by 2 bases and J by 4 bases; unmatched bases: 4. CDR3 amino acids: CASSLRGLGTEAFF. CDR3 DNA: TGTGCCAGCAGCTTAAGGGGGCTGGGCACTGAAGCTTTCTTT.